The subject of this entry is one TCR beta chain. The data are from a study of blood T cell repertoires in COVID-19. In the study's own analysis: Estimates of nucleated cell counts were drawn from the amplification of reference gene primers. Data came from immunoSEQ multiplex PCR; TCRdb stores just in-frame clones and leaves some out. D and trimming come from the DNA, and the V and J calls and clone size come from that table. Of approximately 250,000 clones in the sample, 85% to 95% were seen once. The TCR was taken from a man aged 25-45 years with COVID-19, enrolled during active disease. Input material: peripheral blood.

The CDR3 loop reads CASSQGWGGPSTDTQYF. In DNA, the CDR3 is TGTGCCAGCAGCCAAGGGTGGGGGGGCCCCAGCACAGATACGCAGTATTTT. The V call is TRBV3-1 (or the pseudogene TRBV3-2), the J call TRBJ2-3; weak D call: TRBD2 (7 bases). The V and J ends lost 1 base and 0 bases respectively, with 14 bases between them. The CDR3 covers 17 residues. Germline loops: CDR1 LGHDT, CDR2 YNNKEL (reference sequence).